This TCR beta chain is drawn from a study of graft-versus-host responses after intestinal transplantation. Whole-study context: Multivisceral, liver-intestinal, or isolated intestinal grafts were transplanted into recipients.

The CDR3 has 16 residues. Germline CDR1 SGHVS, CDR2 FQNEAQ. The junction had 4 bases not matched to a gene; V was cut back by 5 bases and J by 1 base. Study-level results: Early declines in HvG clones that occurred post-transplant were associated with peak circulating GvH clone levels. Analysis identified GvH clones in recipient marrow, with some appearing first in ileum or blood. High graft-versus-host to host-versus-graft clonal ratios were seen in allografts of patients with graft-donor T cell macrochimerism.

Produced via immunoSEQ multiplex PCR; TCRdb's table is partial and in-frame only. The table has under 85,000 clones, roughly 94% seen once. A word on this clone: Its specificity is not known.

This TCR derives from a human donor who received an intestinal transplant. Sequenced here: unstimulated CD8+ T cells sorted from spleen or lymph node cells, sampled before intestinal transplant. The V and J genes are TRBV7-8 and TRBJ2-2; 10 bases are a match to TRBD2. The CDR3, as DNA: TGTGCCAGCAGCGCGCGGACTAGCGGGAACACCGGGGAGCTGTTTTTT. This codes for CASSARTSGNTGELFF.